This T cell receptor beta chain was profiled in a study of neurological immune-mediated disorders. Study-level points and caveats: Multiple sclerosis, the disease with the least TCR clonal expansion, fell below healthy controls, whereas HTLV-1-associated myelopathy showed the most.

This clonotype was seen at least ten times. Its antigen is unknown. V was pared by 3 bases and J by 0 bases, with 10 bases between. The CDR3 totals 15 residues. CDR1 and CDR2 (germline): LGHDT, YNNKEL (reference sequence). Synthesis of cDNA was accomplished via 5'RACE employing 10-nucleotide random UMIs. TCRdb fed the 5' RACE reads into MiXCR, producing one record per CDR3 protein. The sample lists tens of thousands of distinct CDR3 sequences, under 6.5% occurring once. This chain links TRBV3-1 with TRBJ2-3; tentatively, D is TRBD1 (5 bases). This TCR was recovered from a woman aged 45-65 years in good health. Sequenced input: CD4+ T cells from blood. The CDR3 protein is CASSHGSGSTDTQYF. The CDR3 nucleotides are TGTGCCAGCAGCCATGGGTCAGGGAGCACAGATACGCAGTATTTT.